The T cell receptor (beta chain) described here comes from a study of T cells in tuberculosis. Across the whole study: Sequenced TCRs come from CD1B-GMM tetramer-binding T cells.

Looked up from germline, CDR1 is SNHLY and CDR2 is FYNNEI. The V and J ends lost 6 bases and 4 bases, in that order; junction bases with no gene match: 8. The CDR3 runs to 14 residues. Points from the study as a whole: Some low-affinity tetramer-binding T cells may be absent from this sample.

After thawing and overnight rest, PBMC were stained with GMM-loaded CD1B tetramer, viability dye and anti-CD3 for sorting. C32 glucose monomycolate from Rhodococcus equi was loaded onto the CD1B tetramers. Tetramer-negative cells, roughly 97,000 per donor, were also sorted. Chain pairing is unknown; alpha and beta were sequenced separately. Profiling relied on immunoSEQ multiplex PCR, and the TCRdb table lists in-frame clones only, not all of them. Here the sample spans some 90,000 clones, just over 90% being singletons. The sample taken for sequencing was CD1b-GMM tetramer-negative cells sorted from PBMCs. The clonotype was recovered from an adult woman with latent tuberculosis. V gene TRBV2 combines with J gene TRBJ2-5, with TRBD2 identical over 7 bases. The CDR3 reads CASSAGTNRETQYF. The CDR3, as DNA: TGTGCCAGCAGCGCCGGGACTAACAGAGAGACCCAGTACTTC. The variable domain in full, with the rest retrieved from reference TRBV2 and TRBJ2-5, is EPEVTQTPSHQVTQMGQEVILRCVPISNHLYFYWYRQILGQKVEFLVSFYNNEISEKSEIFDDQFSVERPDGSNFTLKIRSTKLEDSAMYFCASSAGTNRETQYFGPGTRLLVL.